The 14 T cell receptor beta chains in this list originate from one sample, sequenced in a study of CD8 T cells in ankylosing spondylitis. Each CDR3 protein is one row after TCRdb ran MiXCR on the 5' RACE reads. The top ten clones hold approximately 11% of a sample with about 190,000 distinct CDR3 sequences, roughly 13% of them seen once. Material for sequencing was blood, either unsorted or a sorted T cell fraction (not recorded which). Receptor source: a female donor with ankylosing spondylitis or in good health (not recorded which).

At least ten counts were recorded for this clonotype. CDR3: CASRQYEAFF. The CDR3 region has the DNA TGTGCCAGCCGACAGTATGAAGCTTTCTTT. This sequence joins TRBV12-3 or TRBV12-4 and TRBJ1-1; possibly TRBD1 for D (5 bases). V lost 8 bases and J lost 7, with 8 bases in between. The CDR3 runs to 10 residues.

This clonotype has at least ten counts. This sequence joins TRBV7-9 and TRBJ1-5; D is ambiguous. The CDR3 spans 14 residues. Trimming shortened V by 2 bases and J by 3 bases, and 8 bases separated the two germline ends. Germline loops: CDR1 SEHNR, CDR2 FQNEAQ (reference sequence). The CDR3: CASSLSSTNQPQHF. For the CDR3, the DNA is TGTGCCAGCAGCTTAAGTAGCACCAATCAGCCCCAGCATTTT.

In this sample, this clonotype turned up many times. The V gene is TRBV12-3 or TRBV12-4, the J gene TRBJ2-7; 8 nucleotides match TRBD1. CDR3 length: 15 amino acids. V lost 7 bases and J lost 5; bases outside the gene matches: 13. The CDR3 here is CASTPADRETHEQYF. CDR3 bases: TGTGCCAGCACTCCAGCGGACAGGGAAACACACGAGCAGTACTTC.

The sample holds many counts of this clonotype. The rearrangement joins TRBV30 to TRBJ1-3, with TRBD1 matching over 8 bases. The junction had 5 bases not matched to a gene; V was cut back by 3 bases and J by 1 base. CDR3 length: 15 residues. Germline CDR1 GTSNPN, CDR2 SVGIG (reference sequence). The CDR3 sequence is CAWSIRTGSGNTIYF. CDR3 in DNA: TGTGCCTGGAGCATAAGGACAGGGTCTGGAAACACCATATATTTT.

The rearrangement uses TRBV2 and TRBJ2-3; D unresolved. V was clipped by 4 bases and J by 2 bases, with 7 bases between them. This CDR3 region has 13 residues. Per the germline V gene, CDR1 is SNHLY and CDR2 is FYNNEI. The CDR3 is CASSGPYTDTQYF. The DNA of the CDR3 is TGTGCCAGCAGTGGGCCATACACAGATACGCAGTATTTT.

V and J are TRBV3-1 and TRBJ2-1, with 11 bases fitting TRBD2. V shed 2 bases and J 3 bases; nucleotides not matched to a gene: 18. Per the germline V gene, CDR1 is LGHDT and CDR2 is YNNKEL (reference sequence). The CDR3 totals 21 residues. The CDR3 loop reads CASSQSFPGTSGGTGYNEQFF. In DNA, the CDR3 is TGTGCCAGCAGCCAATCCTTCCCCGGGACTAGCGGAGGGACAGGCTACAATGAGCAGTTCTTC.

In its sample, this clonotype was seen many times. The rearrangement links TRBV7-9 to TRBJ1-6; the match to TRBD1 covers 9 bases. The V and J ends lost 5 bases and 7 bases, in that order; junction bases with no gene match: 6. Germline loops: CDR1 SEHNR, CDR2 FQNEAQ (reference sequence). This CDR3 has 15 amino acids. As DNA, the CDR3 is TGTGCCAGCAGCAACGCCGGGACAGGGAATTCACCCCTCCACTTT. Amino acid sequence: CASSNAGTGNSPLHF.

In this sample, this clonotype turned up many times. The rearrangement links TRBV12-3 or TRBV12-4 to TRBJ1-5; 7 bases are shared with TRBD1. Trimming removed 6 bases from V and 3 bases from J; junction bases left unmatched: 5. The CDR3 totals 14 residues. CDR3 nucleotides: TGTGCCAGCAGGTTGACAGGGATCAATCAGCCCCAGCATTTT. Its protein is CASRLTGINQPQHF.

There are many counts of this clonotype. The chain is built from TRBV7-9 and TRBJ2-7; D is perhaps TRBD1 (6 bases). The CDR3 is 16 residues long. CDR1 and CDR2 (germline): SEHNR, FQNEAQ (reference sequence). With 4 bases removed from V and 2 bases from J, the gap between germline ends came to 18 bases. CDR3 protein: CASSYLSSGQPYEQYF. The CDR3 region has the DNA TGTGCCAGCAGCTACCTTTCATCGGGACAACCCTACGAGCAGTACTTC.

The sample holds many counts of this clonotype. The V and J genes are TRBV29-1 and TRBJ2-1, with TRBD2 matching over 11 bases. V lost 3 bases to trimming and J lost 0 bases; unmatched junction nucleotides: 10. This CDR3 region has 18 residues. The germline CDR1 and CDR2 sequences are SQVTM and ANQGSEA. CDR3 bases: TGCAGCGTTGACCCTAGCGGGAGGCCCCTCAGCTCCTACAATGAGCAGTTCTTC. Translated: CSVDPSGRPLSSYNEQFF.

In its sample, this clonotype was seen many times. DNA for the CDR3: TGTGCCACCAACGACAGGGGTGAGACCCAGTACTTC. It is translated as CATNDRGETQYF. The J gene is TRBJ2-5, the V gene TRBV24-1; 8 bases align to TRBD1. Germline values: CDR1 KGHDR, CDR2 SFDVKD. Germline trimming cut 8 bases from V and 5 bases from J; bases unmatched to any gene: 3. This CDR3 has 12 amino acids.

This clonotype was counted between two and nine times. This chain joins TRBV2 and TRBJ1-1, with TRBD1 identical over 9 bases. After removal of 7 bases from V and 0 bases from J, the junction contained 12 bases not matched to a gene. This CDR3 contains 17 residues. Germline CDR1 reads SNHLY; CDR2 reads FYNNEI. The CDR3 sequence is CASNRIGTGNMNTEAFF. The DNA for the CDR3 is TGTGCCAGCAACCGAATCGGGACAGGGAATATGAACACTGAAGCTTTCTTT. The full variable domain, rest sourced from reference TRBV2 and TRBJ1-1, is EPEVTQTPSHQVTQMGQEVILRCVPISNHLYFYWYRQILGQKVEFLVSFYNNEISEKSEIFDDQFSVERPDGSNFTLKIRSTKLEDSAMYFCASNRIGTGNMNTEAFFGQGTRLTVV.

The chain couples TRBV7-9 to TRBJ2-5; 8 nucleotides line up with TRBD2. This CDR3 has 13 amino acids. V lost 5 bases, J lost 9 bases, and 8 bases stayed unmatched. Per germline, CDR1 SEHNR and CDR2 FQNEAQ (reference sequence). The CDR3 sequence: CASSQLAVEAQYF. The CDR3 nucleotides read TGTGCCAGCAGCCAACTAGCGGTTGAAGCCCAGTACTTC.

Of note for this clonotype: One junction end disagrees with the germline gene, perhaps due to a read error. This rearrangement joins TRBV4-2 to TRBJ2-5; 9 bases agree with TRBD2. This CDR3 is built from 16 residues. Germline CDR1 reads LGHNA; CDR2 reads YNFKEQ. CDR3 bases: TGTGCCAGCAGCCAAGGTACTAGCGGGCCTCAAGAGACCCACTACTTC. Translated, it gives CASSQGTSGPQETHYF.